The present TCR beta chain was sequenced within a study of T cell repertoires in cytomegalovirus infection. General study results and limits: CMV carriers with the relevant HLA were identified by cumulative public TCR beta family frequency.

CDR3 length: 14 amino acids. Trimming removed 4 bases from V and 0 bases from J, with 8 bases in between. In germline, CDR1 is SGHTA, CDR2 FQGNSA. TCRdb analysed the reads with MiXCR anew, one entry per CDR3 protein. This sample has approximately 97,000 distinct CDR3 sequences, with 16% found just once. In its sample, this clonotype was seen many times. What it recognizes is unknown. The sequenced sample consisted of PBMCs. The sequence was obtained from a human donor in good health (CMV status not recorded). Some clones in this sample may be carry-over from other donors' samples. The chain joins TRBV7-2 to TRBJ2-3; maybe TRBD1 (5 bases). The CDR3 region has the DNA TGTGCCAGCAGCTCCAGACAGAGCACAGATACGCAGTATTTT. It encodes CASSSRQSTDTQYF.